This TCR beta chain originates from a study of response to subunit inactivated influenza vaccine. Findings and limits, study-wide: Authors suggested each seasonal flu vaccination may recruit only limited numbers of new T cells.

Points on this clonotype: Its antigen remains unidentified.

TCRdb passed the RT-PCR reads through MiXCR, listing each CDR3 protein once. The repertoire consists of hundreds of thousands of distinct CDR3 sequences, with approximately 17% occurring once and the leading ten covering roughly 3.1%. The TCR comes from a man aged 45-69 years who received an inactivated influenza vaccine. The sample in question was CD4+ T cells sorted from PBMCs, obtained 23 months after vaccination.

This CDR3 reads CASSPHRGNSPLHF. In DNA form, the CDR3 reads TGTGCCAGCAGCCCCCACAGGGGAAATTCACCCCTCCACTTT. This chain connects TRBV11-2 to TRBJ1-6; 7 bases are a match to TRBD1. The CDR3 covers 14 residues. The V gene's germline CDR1 is SGHAT and CDR2 FQNNGV. Trimming cost V 5 bases and J 7 bases; bases outside gene matches: 5.